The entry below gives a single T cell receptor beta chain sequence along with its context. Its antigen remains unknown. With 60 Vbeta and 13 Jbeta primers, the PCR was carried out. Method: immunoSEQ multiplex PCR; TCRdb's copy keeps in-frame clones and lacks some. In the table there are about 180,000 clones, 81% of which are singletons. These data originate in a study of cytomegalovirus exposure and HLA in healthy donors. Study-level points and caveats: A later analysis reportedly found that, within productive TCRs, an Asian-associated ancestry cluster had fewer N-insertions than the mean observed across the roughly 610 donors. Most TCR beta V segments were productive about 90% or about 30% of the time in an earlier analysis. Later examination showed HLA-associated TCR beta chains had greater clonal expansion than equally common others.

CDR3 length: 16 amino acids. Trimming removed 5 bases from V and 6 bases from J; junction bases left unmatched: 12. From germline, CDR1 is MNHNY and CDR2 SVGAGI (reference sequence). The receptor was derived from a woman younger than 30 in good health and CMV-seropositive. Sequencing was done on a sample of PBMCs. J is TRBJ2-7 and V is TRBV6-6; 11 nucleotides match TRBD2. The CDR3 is CASSPGLAAFGSEQYF. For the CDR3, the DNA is TGTGCCAGCAGTCCGGGACTAGCGGCGTTTGGGTCCGAGCAGTACTTC.